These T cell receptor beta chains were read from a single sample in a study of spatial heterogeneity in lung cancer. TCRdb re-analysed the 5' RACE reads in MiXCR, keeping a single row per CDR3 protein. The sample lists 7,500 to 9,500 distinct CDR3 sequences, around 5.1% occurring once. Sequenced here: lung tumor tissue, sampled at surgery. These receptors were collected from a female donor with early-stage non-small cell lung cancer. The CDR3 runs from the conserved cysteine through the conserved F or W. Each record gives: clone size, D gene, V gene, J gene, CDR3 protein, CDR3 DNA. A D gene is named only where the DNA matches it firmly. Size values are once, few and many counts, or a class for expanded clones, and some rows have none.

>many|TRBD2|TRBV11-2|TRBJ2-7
CASSVASGSAYEQYF
TGTGCCAGCAGCGTCGCTAGCGGGAGCGCGTACGAGCAGTACTTC
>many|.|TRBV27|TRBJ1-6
CASSERGSSYNSPLHF
TGTGCCAGTTCAGAGCGAGGGAGCTCCTATAATTCACCCCTCCACTTT
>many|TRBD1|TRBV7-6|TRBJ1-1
CASSPGQGTEAFF
TGTGCCAGCAGCCCCGGACAGGGGACTGAAGCTTTCTTT
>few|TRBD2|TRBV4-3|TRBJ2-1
CASSQGGGRTPVNNEQFF
TGCGCCAGCAGCCAAGGAGGCGGGAGGACCCCGGTCAACAATGAGCAGTTCTTC
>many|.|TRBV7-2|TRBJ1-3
CASSLGQAGNTIYF
TGTGCCAGCAGCTTAGGACAGGCTGGAAACACCATATATTTT
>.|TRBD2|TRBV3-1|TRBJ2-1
CASSPLAGGYNEQFF
TGTGCCAGCAGCCCGCTAGCGGGGGGGTACAATGAGCAGTTCTTC
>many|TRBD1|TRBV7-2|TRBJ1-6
CASSFDRAYNSPLHF
TGTGCCAGCAGCTTTGACAGGGCCTATAATTCACCCCTCCACTTT
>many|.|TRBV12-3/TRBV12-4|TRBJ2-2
CASSLQNTGELFF
TGTGCCAGCAGTCTCCAGAACACCGGGGAGCTGTTTTTT
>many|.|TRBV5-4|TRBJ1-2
CASSLKEGPYGYTF
TGTGCCAGCAGCCTGAAAGAGGGGCCATATGGCTACACCTTC
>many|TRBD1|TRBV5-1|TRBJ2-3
CASSLSLDRGIDTQYF
TGCGCCAGCAGCTTGTCCCTGGACAGGGGAATAGATACGCAGTATTTT
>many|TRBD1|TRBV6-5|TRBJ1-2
CASRITGADYGYTF
TGTGCCAGCAGAATTACAGGGGCTGACTATGGCTACACCTTC
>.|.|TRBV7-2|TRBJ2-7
CASSFFTGGSYEQYF
TGTGCCAGCAGCTTTTTTACCGGGGGCTCTTACGAGCAGTACTTC
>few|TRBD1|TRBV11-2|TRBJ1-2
CASSLEGQRDYGYTF
TGTGCCAGCAGCTTAGAGGGACAGCGGGACTATGGCTACACCTTC
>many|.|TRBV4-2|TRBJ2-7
CASSQEPRGTYEQYF
TGTGCCAGCAGCCAAGAACCGAGGGGGACCTACGAGCAGTACTTC
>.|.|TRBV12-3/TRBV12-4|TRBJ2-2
CASSSYSGNTGELFF
TGTGCCAGCAGCTCCTATTCGGGGAACACCGGGGAGCTGTTTTTT
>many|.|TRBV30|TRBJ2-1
CAWLTVYNEQFF
TGTGCCTGGTTGACGGTATACAATGAGCAGTTCTTC
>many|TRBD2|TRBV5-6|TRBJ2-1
CASSTGLAGADEQFF
TGTGCCAGCAGCACGGGACTAGCGGGAGCTGATGAGCAGTTCTTC
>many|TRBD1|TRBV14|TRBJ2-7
CASSRNPGQGWDEQYF
TGTGCCAGCAGCCGGAATCCGGGACAGGGCTGGGACGAGCAGTACTTC